The rows below give T cell receptor beta chains drawn from one sample of a study of T cell changes during pregnancy in multiple sclerosis. The table came from immunoSEQ multiplex PCR; TCRdb's copy has only in-frame clones and leaves some out. Among 49,000 or so clones, more than 85% were seen once, and the ten largest hold 2.2%. Sequenced material: peripheral blood, taken in the third trimester of pregnancy. These receptors originate from a female donor with multiple sclerosis, enrolled in a pregnancy study. The CDR3 runs from the conserved cysteine through the conserved F or W. The D gene is left open where the match is weak. The size entry is marked missing in some rows and otherwise reads once, few, many or a size class.

NA	TRBJ1-1	NA	13	TRBV6-6	CASSPQLNTEAFF	TGTGCCAGCAGTCCACAGCTGAACACTGAAGCTTTCTTT
NA	TRBJ2-7	TRBD2	15	TRBV7-9	CASSLGSGSIYEQYF	TGTGCCAGCAGCTTGGGTAGCGGGAGTATCTACGAGCAGTACTTC
NA	TRBJ2-7	NA	15	TRBV7-9	CASSLDRAHSYEQYF	TGTGCCAGCAGCTTAGATAGAGCCCATTCCTACGAGCAGTACTTC
NA	TRBJ2-7	NA	16	TRBV9	CASSVGPSKPQYEQYF	TGTGCCAGCAGCGTAGGACCTAGCAAGCCCCAATACGAGCAGTACTTC
NA	TRBJ2-5	NA	14	TRBV19	CASSIVSGSETQYF	TGTGCCAGTAGTATCGTTTCGGGTTCTGAGACCCAGTACTTC
NA	TRBJ2-1	TRBD2	15	TRBV19	CASSSGTSGANEQFF	TGTGCCAGTAGTTCGGGGACTAGCGGCGCGAATGAGCAGTTCTTC
NA	TRBJ1-2	NA	14	TRBV2	CASRDFTENYGYTF	TGTGCCAGCAGGGATTTCACAGAGAACTATGGCTACACCTTC
NA	TRBJ2-1	TRBD2	16	TRBV7-6	CASSDLSGRATTEQFF	TGTGCCAGCAGCGACCTGAGCGGGAGGGCTACTACTGAGCAGTTCTTC
once	TRBJ1-1	NA	14	TRBV7-8	CASSLAQGTTEAFF	TGTGCCAGCAGCTTAGCGCAGGGGACCACTGAAGCTTTCTTT
NA	TRBJ2-2	TRBD2	16	TRBV4-2	CASSHGLAGAPGELFF	TGTGCCAGCAGCCATGGACTAGCGGGAGCCCCCGGGGAGCTGTTTTTT
few	TRBJ2-1	TRBD2	14	TRBV6-1	CASVGLADYNEQFF	TGTGCCAGCGTGGGGCTAGCGGACTACAATGAGCAGTTCTTC
NA	TRBJ2-2	NA	13	TRBV7-3	CASSHWGGGELFF	TGTGCCAGCAGCCATTGGGGAGGCGGGGAGCTGTTTTTT
few	TRBJ1-1	NA	13	TRBV6-4	CASSVELNTEAFF	TGTGCCAGCAGTGTTGAGTTGAACACTGAAGCTTTCTTT
NA	TRBJ2-1	TRBD2	14	TRBV9	CASSHRDYDNEQFF	TGTGCCAGCAGCCACCGGGACTATGACAATGAGCAGTTCTTC
once	TRBJ2-3	TRBD1	16	TRBV7-9	CASSNRDRAGTDTQYF	TGTGCCAGCAGCAACCGGGACAGGGCCGGCACAGATACGCAGTATTTT
few	TRBJ1-1	NA	14	TRBV9	CASSVKAENTEAFF	TGTGCCAGCAGCGTAAAGGCGGAGAACACTGAAGCTTTCTTT
NA	TRBJ1-3	NA	15	TRBV6-5	CASSYSSGPGNTIYF	TGTGCCAGCAGTTACTCGTCAGGGCCTGGAAACACCATATATTTT
NA	TRBJ2-2	TRBD1	19	TRBV9	CASSFHPQGPKLNTGELFF	TGTGCCAGCAGCTTCCACCCACAGGGGCCAAAGCTGAACACCGGGGAGCTGTTTTTT
NA	TRBJ1-2	TRBD1	17	TRBV19	CASSLWTGEVPNYGYTF	TGTGCCAGTAGTCTGTGGACAGGGGAGGTTCCTAACTATGGCTACACCTTC
NA	TRBJ2-1	TRBD2	16	TRBV5-6	CASSLVASGDYNEQFF	TGTGCCAGCAGCTTGGTTGCTAGCGGGGACTACAATGAGCAGTTCTTC
NA	TRBJ2-3	NA	15	TRBV6-4	CASSVGSGATDTQYF	TGTGCCAGCAGTGTGGGGAGCGGTGCTACAGATACGCAGTATTTT
NA	TRBJ2-1	NA	12	TRBV11-3	CASSLDSGEQFF	TGTGCCAGCAGCTTAGATTCGGGTGAGCAGTTCTTC
few	TRBJ2-7	NA	15	TRBV7-9	CASSFPLAGPTGQYF	TGTGCCAGCAGCTTCCCCCTGGCGGGACCTACCGGGCAGTACTTC
NA	TRBJ2-1	TRBD2	16	TRBV6-5	CASSFTHPGLADEQFF	TGTGCCAGCAGTTTTACGCATCCGGGACTAGCGGATGAGCAGTTCTTC
NA	TRBJ2-7	TRBD1	16	TRBV4-2	CASSQDEGTGDKEQYF	TGTGCCAGCAGCCAAGATGAGGGGACAGGGGATAAAGAGCAGTACTTC
NA	TRBJ2-7	NA	15	TRBV7-9	CASSLGTQGTYEQYF	TGTGCCAGCAGCTTGGGCACCCAGGGAACCTACGAGCAGTACTTC
NA	TRBJ1-5	NA	17	TRBV5-8	CASSRLGGNVINQPQHF	TGTGCCAGCAGTCGCCTCGGCGGCAACGTTATCAATCAGCCCCAGCATTTT
NA	TRBJ2-7	NA	16	TRBV19	CASSMRPTQQAREQYF	TGTGCCAGTAGTATGCGACCGACACAGCAGGCCCGCGAGCAGTACTTC
NA	TRBJ1-1	NA	11	TRBV20-1	CSAKGSGKAFF	TGCAGTGCTAAAGGGTCGGGGAAAGCTTTCTTT
NA	TRBJ2-1	NA	15	TRBV7-9	CASSPQPGLFNEQFF	TGTGCCAGCAGCCCTCAACCGGGACTCTTCAATGAGCAGTTCTTC
NA	TRBJ2-5	NA	13	TRBV7-9	CASSLDSQETQYF	TGTGCCAGCAGCTTAGACAGCCAAGAGACCCAGTACTTC
NA	TRBJ2-3	TRBD2	12	TRBV6-6	CARCGSADTQYF	TGTGCCAGATGCGGGAGTGCAGATACGCAGTATTTT
NA	TRBJ1-5	NA	14	TRBV6-6	CASSIGRGNQPQHF	TGTGCCAGCAGCATTGGGCGGGGTAATCAGCCCCAGCATTTT
NA	TRBJ1-5	NA	12	TRBV7-2	CASSVDYQPQHF	TGTGCCAGCAGCGTCGACTATCAGCCCCAGCATTTT
NA	TRBJ2-1	TRBD2	18	TRBV4-3	CASSPRRGSGGGNNEQFF	TGCGCCAGCAGCCCCCGGCGGGGATCGGGCGGGGGGAACAATGAGCAGTTCTTC
once	TRBJ1-2	NA	13	TRBV6-5	CASTDRRVHGYTF	TGTGCCAGCACCGACCGCAGGGTTCATGGCTACACCTTC
NA	TRBJ2-3	NA	15	TRBV27	CASSPQEGHADTQYF	TGTGCCAGCAGTCCCCAGGAGGGCCACGCAGATACGCAGTATTTT
NA	TRBJ2-6	TRBD1	18	TRBV5-1	CASSPAGGRGSGANVLTF	TGCGCCAGCAGCCCAGCAGGGGGCAGAGGGTCTGGGGCCAACGTCCTGACTTTC
NA	TRBJ2-7	TRBD2	15	TRBV27	CASSVGLPISYEQYF	TGTGCCAGCAGTGTGGGACTACCCATCTCCTACGAGCAGTACTTC
NA	TRBJ2-1	NA	13	TRBV6-6	CASSQELLGEQFF	TGTGCCAGCAGTCAAGAGTTGCTCGGTGAGCAGTTCTTC
NA	TRBJ2-2	NA	14	TRBV30	CASPVITNTGELFF	TGTGCCTCGCCAGTAATTACGAACACCGGGGAGCTGTTTTTT
once	TRBJ1-2	NA	16	TRBV9	CASSVALGRANYGYTF	TGTGCCAGCAGCGTAGCTCTCGGGAGGGCTAACTATGGCTACACCTTC
NA	TRBJ2-7	NA	15	TRBV6-1	CASSEGAGTPYEQYF	TGTGCCAGCAGTGAAGGGGCGGGTACCCCCTACGAGCAGTACTTC
NA	TRBJ2-7	TRBD2	13	TRBV19	CASSIAGGNEQYF	TGTGCCAGTAGTATAGCGGGAGGTAATGAGCAGTACTTC
NA	TRBJ1-4	NA	18	TRBV19	CASSIDYGQGVTNEKLFF	TGTGCCAGTAGTATAGATTATGGCCAGGGCGTAACTAATGAAAAACTGTTTTTT
NA	TRBJ2-1	TRBD2	19	TRBV4-1	CASSQKTLSGTYSYNEQFF	TGCGCCAGCAGCCAAAAAACCCTTAGCGGGACCTACTCCTACAATGAGCAGTTCTTC
NA	TRBJ1-2	NA	13	TRBV11-1	CASSFLGGYGYTF	TGTGCCAGCAGCTTCTTGGGGGGATATGGCTACACCTTC
NA	TRBJ1-4	NA	14	TRBV18	CASSPERPNEKLFF	TGTGCCAGCTCACCAGAGAGGCCTAATGAAAAACTGTTTTTT
NA	TRBJ2-3	TRBD1	12	TRBV13	CASSADRGTQYF	TGTGCCAGCAGCGCTGACAGGGGAACGCAGTATTTT
NA	TRBJ2-5	TRBD1	14	TRBV27	CASSSRGPQETQYF	TGTGCCAGCTCGTCGAGGGGGCCTCAAGAGACCCAGTACTTC
NA	TRBJ2-1	TRBD2	15	TRBV19	CASSRREGGDNEQFF	TGTGCCAGTAGTCGGCGGGAGGGAGGGGACAATGAGCAGTTCTTC
NA	TRBJ1-4	NA	16	TRBV18	CASSPVLRVRDEKLFF	TGTGCCAGCTCACCAGTACTCAGGGTCCGGGATGAAAAACTGTTTTTT
NA	TRBJ2-2	NA	12	TRBV6-1	CASRGGAGELFF	TGTGCCAGCAGGGGCGGGGCCGGGGAGCTGTTTTTT
NA	TRBJ2-7	TRBD2	14	TRBV27	CASRPGLSGGEQYF	TGTGCCAGCAGACCGGGACTCTCGGGGGGGGAGCAGTACTTC
once	TRBJ1-1	NA	15	TRBV6-5	CASSYGGSMNTEAFF	TGTGCCAGCAGTTACGGGGGCAGCATGAACACTGAAGCTTTCTTT
few	TRBJ1-6	TRBD1	15	TRBV6-1	CASSVSPGTGSPLHF	TGTGCCAGCAGTGTGTCGCCCGGGACAGGTTCACCCCTCCACTTT